The TCR beta chain under discussion was sequenced for a study of CD8 T cells in ankylosing spondylitis. This CDR3 spans 17 amino acids. The V gene's germline CDR1 is MGHRA and CDR2 YSYEKL. V lost 3 bases and J lost 1, with 15 bases in between. Study-wide results and limits: Prior literature has documented some motif variants in synovial fluid and blood from reactive arthritis. Characteristic, it appeared, of ankylosing spondylitis blood was a TCR beta motif of fewer than 10 highly homologous variants.

TCRdb redid the calling of the 5' RACE reads with MiXCR, one entry per CDR3 protein. This sample has roughly 220,000 distinct CDR3 sequences, with approximately 20% found just once. This clonotype was seen at least ten times. Its cognate antigen is unknown. This sequence was found in a male donor with ankylosing spondylitis. Sequencing input: blood, either unsorted or a sorted T cell fraction (not recorded which). This rearrangement joins TRBV4-1 to TRBJ2-2; D is perhaps TRBD1 (6 bases). CDR3 nucleotides: TGCGCCAGCAGCCAGATTACAAAGGACAGGAACACCGGGGAGCTGTTTTTT. It translates to CASSQITKDRNTGELFF.